This TCR beta chain was observed in a study of CD8+ T cells in alopecia areata. As for the study in general: In an open-label trial, patients got 5 to 10 mg tofacitinib twice daily.

Peripheral blood samples and lesional scalp punch biopsies were obtained from alopecia areata patients. Study-wide findings and caveats: Scalp sequencing also captures normal skin's resident alphabeta T cells.

The authors extracted RNA and reverse transcribed it into cDNA as the sequencing template. The assay was immunoSEQ multiplex PCR, and TCRdb's table has in-frame clones only and misses some. This sample has tens of thousands of clones, with roughly three fifths found just once. Comment on this clone: Its antigen is unknown.

The sequence came from a human donor with alopecia areata. Source: CD8+ T cells sorted from blood, taken at week 0.

The CDR3 sequence: CASSWTGRTNSPLHF. The CDR3 region has the DNA TGTGCCAGCAGCTGGACAGGACGTACCAATTCACCCCTCCACTTT. This rearrangement joins TRBV13 to TRBJ1-6, with TRBD1 matching over 7 bases. The ends lost 4 bases at V and 7 bases at J; junction bases unmatched: 7. The CDR3 is 15 amino acids. The V gene's germline CDR1 is PRHDT and CDR2 FYEKMQ (reference sequence).